This TCR beta chain appears in the sequencing data of a study of cytomegalovirus exposure and HLA in healthy donors. Overall study findings and caveats: It was reported in a later analysis that an Asian-associated ancestry cluster showed fewer N-insertions than the roughly 660-donor mean.

The CDR3 covers 16 residues. The germline V gene has CDR1 MNHNS and CDR2 SASEGT. The J segment lost 5 bases and the V segment lost 0 bases, leaving 5 bases of the junction unmatched. For this clone: Its antigen remains unidentified. This CDR3 is also generated by other DNA sequences in the sample.

It was with 60 Vbeta and 13 Jbeta primers that the PCR ran. Method: immunoSEQ multiplex PCR; TCRdb's copy keeps in-frame clones and lacks some. Listed are approximately 140,000 clones; about 2.3% falls within the top ten. The sequence was collected from a woman aged 18-29 years in good health and CMV-seronegative. The rearrangement uses TRBV6-1 and TRBJ2-5; 11 bases match TRBD2. The material sequenced was PBMCs. The CDR3 here is CASSEATSGSRETQYF. In nucleotides, the CDR3 is TGTGCCAGCAGTGAAGCAACTAGCGGGAGCAGGGAGACCCAGTACTTC.